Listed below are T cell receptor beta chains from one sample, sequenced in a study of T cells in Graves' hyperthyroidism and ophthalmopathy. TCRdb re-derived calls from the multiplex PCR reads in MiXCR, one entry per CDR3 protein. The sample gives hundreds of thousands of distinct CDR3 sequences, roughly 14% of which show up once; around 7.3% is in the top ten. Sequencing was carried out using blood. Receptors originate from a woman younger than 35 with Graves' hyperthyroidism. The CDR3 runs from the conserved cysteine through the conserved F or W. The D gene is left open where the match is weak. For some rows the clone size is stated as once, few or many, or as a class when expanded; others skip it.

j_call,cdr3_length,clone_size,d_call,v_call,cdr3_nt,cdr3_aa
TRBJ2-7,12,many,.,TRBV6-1,TGTGCCAGCAGTTACGGGCGAGACGAGCAGTACTTC,CASSYGRDEQYF
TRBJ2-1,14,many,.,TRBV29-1,TGCAGCGTCGAACTAGGCCGGGCCTACAATGAGCAGTTCTTC,CSVELGRAYNEQFF
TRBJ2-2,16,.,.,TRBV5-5,TGTGCCAGCAGCTTGGTTTCGACAGGAAACACCGGGGAGCTGTTTTTT,CASSLVSTGNTGELFF
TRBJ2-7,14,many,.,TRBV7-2,TGTGCCAGCAGCCCCGCGACTAGAACCTACGAGCAGTACTTC,CASSPATRTYEQYF
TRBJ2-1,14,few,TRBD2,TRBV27,TGTGCCAGCATTAGCGGGGGGGCCGGGAATGAGCAGTTCTTC,CASISGGAGNEQFF
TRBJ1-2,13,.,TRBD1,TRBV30,TGTGCCTGGTGGGCAGGGGGTGTCTATGGCTACACCTTC,CAWWAGGVYGYTF
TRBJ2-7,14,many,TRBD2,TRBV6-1,TGTGCCAGCAGTGAATCACTAGCGGCTTACGAGCAGTACTTC,CASSESLAAYEQYF
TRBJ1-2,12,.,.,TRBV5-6,TGTGCCAGCACGGCGTGGGACTATGGCTACACCTTC,CASTAWDYGYTF
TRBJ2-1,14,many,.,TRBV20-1,TGCAGACACCCCCTAGCGAATCTCTACAATGAGCAGTTCTTC,CRHPLANLYNEQFF
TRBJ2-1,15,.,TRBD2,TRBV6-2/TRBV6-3,TGTGCCAGCAGCCGACTAGCGGGAGTAGAGAATGAGCAGTTCTTC,CASSRLAGVENEQFF
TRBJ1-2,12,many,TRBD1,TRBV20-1,TGCAGTGCTGGACAGGGCCACTATGGCTACACCTTC,CSAGQGHYGYTF
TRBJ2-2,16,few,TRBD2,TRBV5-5,TGTGCCAGCAGCCGAGCGGGGGGGCGGAACACCGGGGAGCTGTTTTTT,CASSRAGGRNTGELFF
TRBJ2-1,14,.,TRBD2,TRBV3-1,TGTGCCAGCAGCCCCAGAGCGGGACGGTATGAGCAGTTCTTC,CASSPRAGRYEQFF
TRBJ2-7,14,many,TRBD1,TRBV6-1,TGTGCCAGCAGTTGGGACAGGGGGACGAACGAGCAGTACTTC,CASSWDRGTNEQYF
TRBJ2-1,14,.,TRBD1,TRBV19,TGTGCCAGTAGTGGAACAGGGGGTAGGAGTGAGCAGTTCTTC,CASSGTGGRSEQFF
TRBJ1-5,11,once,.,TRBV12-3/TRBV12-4,TGTGCCAGCAGTTCGGGTGGTCCCCAGCATTTT,CASSSGGPQHF
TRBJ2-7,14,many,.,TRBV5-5,TGTGCCAGCAGCTTGGCGGATTCCCCCTACGAGCAGTACTTC,CASSLADSPYEQYF
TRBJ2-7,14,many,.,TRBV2,TGTGCCAGCAGTGACGGCAGGGGGGCCTACGAGCAGTACTTC,CASSDGRGAYEQYF
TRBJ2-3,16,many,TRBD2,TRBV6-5,TGTGCCAGCAGTTACTCCCGGGACTACCTCACAGATACGCAGTATTTT,CASSYSRDYLTDTQYF
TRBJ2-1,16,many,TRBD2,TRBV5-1,TGCGCCAGCAGCTTGCCCGGGACTAGCGGATCCAATGAGCAGTTCTTC,CASSLPGTSGSNEQFF
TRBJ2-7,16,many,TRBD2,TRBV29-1,TGCAGCGTGACCGGATTTGAGCAGGGAGGGGACTACGAGCAGTACTTC,CSVTGFEQGGDYEQYF
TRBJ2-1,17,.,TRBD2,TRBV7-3,TGTGCCAGCAGCTTAACGAGAGCGGGGGGGCCCCTTAATGAGCAGTTCTTC,CASSLTRAGGPLNEQFF
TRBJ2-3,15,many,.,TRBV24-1,TGTGCCACCAGTGACCCTGGACACAGCACAGATACGCAGTATTTT,CATSDPGHSTDTQYF
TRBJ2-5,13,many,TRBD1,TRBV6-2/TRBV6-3,TGTGCCAGCGGACAGGGACCACCAGGAACCCAGTACTTC,CASGQGPPGTQYF
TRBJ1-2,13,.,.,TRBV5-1,TGCGCCAGCAGCTTGAACAGATTCGGTGGCTACACCTTC,CASSLNRFGGYTF
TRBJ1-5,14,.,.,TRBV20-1,TGCAGTGCTACTACAGGGTACGGCAATCAGCCCCAGCATTTT,CSATTGYGNQPQHF
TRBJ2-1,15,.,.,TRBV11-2,TGTGCCAGCAGCCAAGAAGTGGGGGGGCGAAATGAGCAGTTCTTC,CASSQEVGGRNEQFF
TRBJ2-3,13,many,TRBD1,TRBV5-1,TGCGCCAGCGGGACAGGGAGCACAGATACGCAGTATTTT,CASGTGSTDTQYF
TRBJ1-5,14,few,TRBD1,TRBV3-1,TGTGCCAGCAGCCAAATACAGGGGATGCAGCTCCAGCATTTT,CASSQIQGMQLQHF
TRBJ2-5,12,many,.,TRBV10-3,TGTGCCATAACCAGCGGACAAGAGACCCAGTACTTC,CAITSGQETQYF
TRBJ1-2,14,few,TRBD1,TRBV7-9,TGTGCCAGCAGCCCCCACCAGGGGGCGGATGGCTACACCTTC,CASSPHQGADGYTF
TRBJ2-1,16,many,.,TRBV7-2,TGTGCCAGCAGCTTAGTCACTAGCTCCTCCTACAATGAGCAGTTCTTC,CASSLVTSSSYNEQFF
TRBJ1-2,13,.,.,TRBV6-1,TGTGCCAGCAGTGTCAATACTAACTATGGCTACACCTTC,CASSVNTNYGYTF
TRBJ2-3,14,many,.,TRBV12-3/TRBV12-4,TGTGCCAGCAGTTTTAGCCGGGCTACAGATACGCAGTATTTT,CASSFSRATDTQYF
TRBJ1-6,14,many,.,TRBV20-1,TGCAGTGCTAGCTCGGGGAAAGGAAATTCACCCCTCCACTTT,CSASSGKGNSPLHF
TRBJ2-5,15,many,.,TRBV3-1,TGTGCCAGCAGCCGCAACCTGGTACCACAGGAGACCCAGTACTTC,CASSRNLVPQETQYF
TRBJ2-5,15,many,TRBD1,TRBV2,TGTGCCAGCAGTGGAGGGGGCCCTCCGAGGGAGACCCAGTACTTC,CASSGGGPPRETQYF
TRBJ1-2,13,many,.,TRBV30,TGTGCCCTTGCTCAGTCGGCGGTTTATGGCTACACCTTC,CALAQSAVYGYTF
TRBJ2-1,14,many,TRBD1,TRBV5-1,TGCGCCAGCAGCCTGACAGGGTCCTACAATGAGCAGTTCTTC,CASSLTGSYNEQFF
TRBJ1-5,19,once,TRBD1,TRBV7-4,TGTGCCAGCAGCCCCGGGACAGGGAACCTCTTGGGTCTATTCAGCCCCCAGCATTTT,CASSPGTGNLLGLFSPQHF
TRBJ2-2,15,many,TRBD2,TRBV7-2,TGTGCCAGCACCCATAGGGCAGCGGGGGCCGGGGAGCTGTTTTTT,CASTHRAAGAGELFF
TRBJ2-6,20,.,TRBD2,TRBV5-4,TGTGCCAGCAGCATCGGATTAGTCGCCAGGGACTATACTGGGGCCAACGTCCTGACTTTC,CASSIGLVARDYTGANVLTF
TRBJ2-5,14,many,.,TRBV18,TGTGCCAGCTCACCATCCCCCTTGTGGGAGACCCAGTACTTC,CASSPSPLWETQYF
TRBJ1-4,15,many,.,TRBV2,TGTGCCAGCAGTGGTACAGGGAGCTCTAATGAAAAACTGTTTTTT,CASSGTGSSNEKLFF
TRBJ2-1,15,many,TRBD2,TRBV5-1,TGCGCCAGCAGAGACGGACAGATAGCGGGAGCCGAGCAGTTCTTC,CASRDGQIAGAEQFF
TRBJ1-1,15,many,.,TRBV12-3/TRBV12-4,TGTGCCAGCAGTGAGGACGGGCACAATACAATTGAAGCTTTCTTT,CASSEDGHNTIEAFF
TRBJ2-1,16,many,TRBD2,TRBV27,TGTGCCAGCAGTTTCTTCGGGGCGGGGGGGCTTCATGAGCAGTTCTTC,CASSFFGAGGLHEQFF
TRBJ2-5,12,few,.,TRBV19,TGTACCAGTAGTGAAGGGTCGGAGACCCAGTACTTC,CTSSEGSETQYF
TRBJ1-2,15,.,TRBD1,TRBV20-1,TGCAGTGCTAGGGATTCGGACAGGGCGCTCCTGAGCTACACCTTC,CSARDSDRALLSYTF
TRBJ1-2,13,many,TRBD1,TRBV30,TGTGCCTGGAGTCAGGGGGCGCAGGATGGCTACACCTTC,CAWSQGAQDGYTF
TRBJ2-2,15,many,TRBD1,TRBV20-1,TGCAGTGCTAGGACAGGGGAGCGGAACACCGGGGAGCTGTTTTTT,CSARTGERNTGELFF
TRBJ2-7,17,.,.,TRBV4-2,TGTGCCAGCAGCCTCGCGCGAGGACCCAGCATCTCCTACGAGCAGTACTTC,CASSLARGPSISYEQYF
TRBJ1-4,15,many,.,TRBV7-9,TGTGCCAGCAGTCCGGGCGGGTTCGCTAATGAAAAACTGTTTTTT,CASSPGGFANEKLFF
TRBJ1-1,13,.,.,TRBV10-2,TGCGCCAGCAGGGCTTCAGGGAACACTGAAGCTTTCTTT,CASRASGNTEAFF
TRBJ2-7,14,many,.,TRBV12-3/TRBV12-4,TGTGCCAGCAGTGAGGGACTCTTAACCTACGAGCAGTACTTC,CASSEGLLTYEQYF
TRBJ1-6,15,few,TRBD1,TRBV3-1,TGTGCCAGCACCCTATCCGGGACAGGGCATTCACCCCTCCACTTT,CASTLSGTGHSPLHF